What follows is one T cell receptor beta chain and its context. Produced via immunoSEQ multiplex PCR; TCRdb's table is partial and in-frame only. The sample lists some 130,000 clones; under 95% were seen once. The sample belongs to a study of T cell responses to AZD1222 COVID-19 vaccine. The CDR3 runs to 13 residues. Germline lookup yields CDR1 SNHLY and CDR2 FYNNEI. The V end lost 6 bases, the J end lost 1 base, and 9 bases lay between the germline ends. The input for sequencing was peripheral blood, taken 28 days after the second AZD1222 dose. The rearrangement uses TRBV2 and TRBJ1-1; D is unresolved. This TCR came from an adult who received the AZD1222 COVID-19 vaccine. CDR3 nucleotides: TGTGCCAGCAGAAGACGATGGAACACTGAAGCTTTCTTT. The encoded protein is CASRRRWNTEAFF. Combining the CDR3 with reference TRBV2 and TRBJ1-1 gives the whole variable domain EPEVTQTPSHQVTQMGQEVILRCVPISNHLYFYWYRQILGQKVEFLVSFYNNEISEKSEIFDDQFSVERPDGSNFTLKIRSTKLEDSAMYFCASRRRWNTEAFFGQGTRLTVV.